This T cell receptor beta chain stems from a study of blood T cell repertoires in COVID-19. The CDR3 spans 17 residues. V shed 8 bases and J 3 bases; nucleotides not matched to a gene: 14. The germline gives CDR1 SGHTA, CDR2 FQGNSA. Some clones are missing from TCRdb's copy, which holds only in-frame ones; the method was immunoSEQ multiplex PCR. The table has almost 400,000 clones, approximately 88% seen once. Input material: PBMCs or T cells enriched from blood (not recorded which). The V and J genes are TRBV7-2 and TRBJ1-1; 11 bases match TRBD1. This receptor was taken from a woman younger than 45 with acute COVID-19. Here the CDR3 DNA reads TGTGCCAGCGCCGATTCACGGACAGGGGGCGTGCACACTGAAGCTTTCTTT. Protein sequence: CASADSRTGGVHTEAFF.